This entry describes one T cell receptor beta chain. Its antigen is still unknown. All of the donors resided in Nashville, Tennessee, and each was a Caucasian adult. The CDR3 loop spans 15 amino acids. Germline V gives CDR1 MNHNY, CDR2 SVGAGI (reference sequence). Trimming shortened V by 6 bases and J by 1 base, and 16 bases separated the two germline ends. The source of the sample is a study of shared clonotypes between healthy human individuals. Overall study results and limits: Four donors had roughly 5% of their naive CD4 clonotypes in common.

Every subset's genomic DNA went evenly onto several immunoSEQ plates. Repertoires were generated with immunoSEQ multiplex PCR, while TCRdb's copy carries only in-frame clones and drops some. The data show about 1 million clones, about 77% seen once. The sequenced sample consisted of memory CD4+ T cells sorted from blood. Described subset: CD45RA-negative fraction. The TCR was taken from a man aged 18-30 years in good health. The V call is TRBV6-6, the J call TRBJ2-7; D perhaps matches TRBD2 (6 bases). CDR3 amino acids: CASREGLIRSYEQYF. CDR3 bases: TGTGCCAGCAGGGAAGGACTAATACGATCCTACGAGCAGTACTTC.